The rows below give T cell receptor beta chains drawn from one sample of a study of T cell responses to AZD1222 COVID-19 vaccine. TCRdb's table, derived via immunoSEQ multiplex PCR, lists solely in-frame clones and lacks some. The table records 140,000 or so clones, roughly 90% of them present only once. The specimen was peripheral blood, collected 28 days after the second AZD1222 dose. The receptors originated from an adult who received the AZD1222 COVID-19 vaccine. Both conserved end residues are part of each CDR3. D genes are given only for firm matches. Expanded clones are given a class, and other clones once, few, many or no size at all.

j_call clone_size d_call v_call cdr3_nt cdr3_aa
TRBJ1-2 . . TRBV18 TGTGCCAGCTCACTAGACGGGGGAAACTATGGCTACACCTTC CASSLDGGNYGYTF
TRBJ2-1 . . TRBV9 TGTGCCAGCAGCGCCCCCCCCGAGCAGTTCTTC CASSAPPEQFF
TRBJ1-1 . . TRBV12-5 TGTGCTAGTGGTTCCCCCTCGACTGAAGCTTTCTTT CASGSPSTEAFF
TRBJ2-5 . . TRBV5-1 TGCGCCAGCAGCCCGGACGGTAGAGGGGACCAAGAGACCCAGTACTTC CASSPDGRGDQETQYF
TRBJ1-2 . . TRBV27 TGTGCCAGCACCTACTGGGGGGGGGAGAAGATCGGTGGCTACACCTTC CASTYWGGEKIGGYTF
TRBJ1-4 . . TRBV5-8 TGTGCCAGCGGCCTGGAAAAACTGTTTTTT CASGLEKLFF
TRBJ2-3 . TRBD2 TRBV6-2/TRBV6-3 TGTGCCAGCAGTTGGGCGGGGGGCACAGATACGCAGTATTTT CASSWAGGTDTQYF
TRBJ1-2 . . TRBV2 TGTGCCAGCAGTGTCAGCCGGGAATCTAACTATGGCTACACCTTC CASSVSRESNYGYTF
TRBJ1-5 few TRBD1 TRBV4-1 TGCGCCAGCAGCCAAGCTGGGACAGGATTCGGTCAGCCCCAGCATTTT CASSQAGTGFGQPQHF
TRBJ1-2 few . TRBV28 TGTGCCAGCAGTTTAAGACAGATTTATGGCTACACCTTC CASSLRQIYGYTF
TRBJ2-7 . TRBD2 TRBV18 TGTGCCAGCTCACCGCCGGGACTACCATACGAGCAGTACTTC CASSPPGLPYEQYF
TRBJ1-2 . . TRBV19 TGTGCCAGTAGTATAGTCCCGACCGGCCCCTATGGCTACACCTTC CASSIVPTGPYGYTF
TRBJ1-4 . . TRBV19 TGTGCCAGTAGTATGAGGGGAGGACGTGAAAAACTGTTTTTT CASSMRGGREKLFF
TRBJ2-3 . TRBD2 TRBV6-5 TGTGCCAGCAGTAAGGGACTACACACAGATACGCAGTATTTT CASSKGLHTDTQYF